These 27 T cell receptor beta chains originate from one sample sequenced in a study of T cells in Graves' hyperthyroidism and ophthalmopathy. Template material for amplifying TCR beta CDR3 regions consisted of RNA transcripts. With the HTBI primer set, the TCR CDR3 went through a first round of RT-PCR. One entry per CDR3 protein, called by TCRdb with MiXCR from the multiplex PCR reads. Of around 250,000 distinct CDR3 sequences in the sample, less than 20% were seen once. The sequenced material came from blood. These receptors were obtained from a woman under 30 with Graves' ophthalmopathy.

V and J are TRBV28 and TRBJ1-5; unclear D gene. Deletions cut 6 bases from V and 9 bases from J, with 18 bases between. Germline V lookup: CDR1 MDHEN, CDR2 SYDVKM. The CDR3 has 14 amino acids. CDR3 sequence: CASSQEGESRPQHF. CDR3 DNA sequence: TGTGCCAGCAGCCAAGAGGGTGAATCTCGGCCCCAGCATTTT.

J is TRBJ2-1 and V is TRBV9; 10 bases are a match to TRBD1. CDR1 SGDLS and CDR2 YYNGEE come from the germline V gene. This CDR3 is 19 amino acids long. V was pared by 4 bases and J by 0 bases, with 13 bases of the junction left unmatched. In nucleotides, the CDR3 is TGTGCCAGCAGCCCCGAAGGACAGGGGGTTAAAGGCTCCTACAATGAGCAGTTCTTC. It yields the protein CASSPEGQGVKGSYNEQFF. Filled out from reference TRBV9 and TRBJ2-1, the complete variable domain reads DSGVTQTPKHLITATGQRVTLRCSPRSGDLSVYWYQQSLDQGLQFLIQYYNGEERAKGNILERFSAQQFPDLHSELNLSSLELGDSALYFCASSPEGQGVKGSYNEQFFGPGTRLTVL.

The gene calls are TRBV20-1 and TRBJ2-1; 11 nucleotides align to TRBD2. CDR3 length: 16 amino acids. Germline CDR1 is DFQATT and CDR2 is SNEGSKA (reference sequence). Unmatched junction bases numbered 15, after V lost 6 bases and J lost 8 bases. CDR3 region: CSAYTVLAGGWDEQFF. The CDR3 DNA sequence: TGCAGTGCCTACACCGTCCTAGCGGGAGGATGGGATGAGCAGTTCTTC.

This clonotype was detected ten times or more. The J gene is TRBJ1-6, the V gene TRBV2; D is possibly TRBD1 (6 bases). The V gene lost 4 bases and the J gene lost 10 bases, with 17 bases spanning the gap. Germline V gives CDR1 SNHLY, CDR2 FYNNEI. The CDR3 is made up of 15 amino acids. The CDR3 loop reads CASSGEQGFRSPLHF. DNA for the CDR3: TGTGCCAGCAGTGGAGAGCAGGGGTTTCGATCACCCCTCCACTTT.

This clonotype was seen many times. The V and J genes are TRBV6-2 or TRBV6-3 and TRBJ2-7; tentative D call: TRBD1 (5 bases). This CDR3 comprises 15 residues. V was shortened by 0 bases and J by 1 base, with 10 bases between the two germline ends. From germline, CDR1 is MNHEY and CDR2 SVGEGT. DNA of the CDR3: TGTGCCAGCAGTTACTCACGAAGGGGTTCCTACGAGCAGTACTTC. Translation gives CASSYSRRGSYEQYF.

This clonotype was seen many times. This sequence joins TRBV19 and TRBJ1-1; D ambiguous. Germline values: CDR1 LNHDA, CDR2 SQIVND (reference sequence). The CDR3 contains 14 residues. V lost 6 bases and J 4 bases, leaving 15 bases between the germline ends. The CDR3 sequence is CASRPVGEGTEAFF. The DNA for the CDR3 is TGTGCCAGTAGGCCTGTCGGGGAAGGCACTGAAGCTTTCTTT.

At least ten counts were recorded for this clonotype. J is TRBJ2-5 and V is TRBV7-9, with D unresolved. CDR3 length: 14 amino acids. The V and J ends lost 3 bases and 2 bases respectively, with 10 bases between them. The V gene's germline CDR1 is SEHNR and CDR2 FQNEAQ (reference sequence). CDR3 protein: CASSLPIEQETQYF. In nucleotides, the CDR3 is TGTGCCAGCAGCTTGCCGATAGAACAAGAGACCCAGTACTTC.

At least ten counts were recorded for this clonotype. In DNA form, the CDR3 reads TGTGCCACCAGTGTTAAGCGGGGGAGCTCCTACAATGAGCAGTTCTTC. It translates to CATSVKRGSSYNEQFF. The chain carries TRBV24-1 and TRBJ2-1, with 8 bases aligning to TRBD2. This CDR3 is built from 16 residues. Germline CDR1 reads KGHDR; CDR2 reads SFDVKD. V shed 5 bases and J 0 bases; nucleotides not matched to a gene: 5.

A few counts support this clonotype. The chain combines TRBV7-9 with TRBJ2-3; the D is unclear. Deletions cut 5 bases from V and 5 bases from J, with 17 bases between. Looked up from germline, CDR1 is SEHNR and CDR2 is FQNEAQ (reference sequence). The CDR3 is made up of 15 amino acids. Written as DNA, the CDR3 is TGTGCCAGCAGCAATAACCTAAGGACGGGAGATACGCAGTATTTT. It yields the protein CASSNNLRTGDTQYF. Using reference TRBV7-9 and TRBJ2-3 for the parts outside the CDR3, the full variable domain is DTGVSQNPRHKITKRGQNVTFRCDPISEHNRLYWYRQTLGQGPEFLTYFQNEAQLEKSRLLSDRFSAERPKGSFSTLEIQRTEQGDSAMYLCASSNNLRTGDTQYFGPGTRLTVL.

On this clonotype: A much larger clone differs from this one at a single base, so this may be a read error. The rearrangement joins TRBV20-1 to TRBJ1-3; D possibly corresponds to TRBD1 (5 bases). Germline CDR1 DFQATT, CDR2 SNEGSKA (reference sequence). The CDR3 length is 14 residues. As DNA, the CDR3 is TGCAGTGCTAGATCAGGGCAGGGAGGAAACACCATGTATTTT. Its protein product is CSARSGQGGNTMYF.

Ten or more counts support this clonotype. The CDR3 loop is CASSFHGAGESNEQFF. The CDR3 coding sequence is TGTGCCAGCAGTTTTCATGGAGCGGGAGAGTCCAATGAGCAGTTCTTC. The chain combines TRBV28 with TRBJ2-1; 8 bases fit TRBD2. The V and J ends lost 3 bases and 6 bases, in that order; junction bases with no gene match: 10. This CDR3 comprises 16 residues. Germline V gene lookup returns CDR1 MDHEN and CDR2 SYDVKM.

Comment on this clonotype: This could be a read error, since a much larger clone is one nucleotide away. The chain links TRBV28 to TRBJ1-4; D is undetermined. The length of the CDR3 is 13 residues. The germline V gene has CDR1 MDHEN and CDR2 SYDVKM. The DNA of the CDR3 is TGTGCCGGCAGCTCCACAGATTTCGAAAAACTGTTTTTT. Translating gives CAGSSTDFEKLFF. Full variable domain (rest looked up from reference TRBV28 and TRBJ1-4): DVKVTQSSRYLVKRTGEKVFLECVQDMDHENMFWYRQDPGLGLRLIYFSYDVKMKEKGDIPEGYSVSREKKERFSLILESASTNQTSMYLCAGSSTDFEKLFFGSGTQLSVL.

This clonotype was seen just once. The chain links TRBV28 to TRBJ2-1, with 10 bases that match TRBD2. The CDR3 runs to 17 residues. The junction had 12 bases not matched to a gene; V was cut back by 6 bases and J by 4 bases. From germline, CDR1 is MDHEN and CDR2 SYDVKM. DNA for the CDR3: TGTGCCAGCAGGGCCCTCCTAGGACTAGCGGCGTACAATGAGCAGTTCTTC. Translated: CASRALLGLAAYNEQFF. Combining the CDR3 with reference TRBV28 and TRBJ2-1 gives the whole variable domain DVKVTQSSRYLVKRTGEKVFLECVQDMDHENMFWYRQDPGLGLRLIYFSYDVKMKEKGDIPEGYSVSREKKERFSLILESASTNQTSMYLCASRALLGLAAYNEQFFGPGTRLTVL.

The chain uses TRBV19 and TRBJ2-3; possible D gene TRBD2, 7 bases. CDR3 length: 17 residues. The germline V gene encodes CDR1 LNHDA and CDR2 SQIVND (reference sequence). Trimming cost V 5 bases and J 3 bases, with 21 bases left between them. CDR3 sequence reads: CASSFPRGGAGTDTQYF. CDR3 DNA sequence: TGTGCCAGTAGTTTTCCGAGGGGGGGCGCGGGGACAGATACGCAGTATTTT.

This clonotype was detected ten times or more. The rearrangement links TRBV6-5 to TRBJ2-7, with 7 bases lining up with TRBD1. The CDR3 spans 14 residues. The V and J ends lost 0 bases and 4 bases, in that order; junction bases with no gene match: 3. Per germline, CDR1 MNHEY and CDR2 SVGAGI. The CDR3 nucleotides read TGTGCCAGCAGTTACTCGCGACAGGGTTACGAGCAGTACTTC. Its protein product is CASSYSRQGYEQYF.

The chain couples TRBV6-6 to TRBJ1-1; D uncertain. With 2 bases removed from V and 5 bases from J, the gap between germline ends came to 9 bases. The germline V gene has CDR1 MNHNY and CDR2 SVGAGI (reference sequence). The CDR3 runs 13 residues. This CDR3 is CASSYGQVTEAFF. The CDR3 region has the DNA TGTGCCAGCAGTTACGGGCAGGTGACTGAAGCTTTCTTT.

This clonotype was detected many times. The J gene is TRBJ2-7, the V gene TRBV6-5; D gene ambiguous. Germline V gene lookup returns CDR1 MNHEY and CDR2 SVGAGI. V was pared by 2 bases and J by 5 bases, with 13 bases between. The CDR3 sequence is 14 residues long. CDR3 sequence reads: CASSYQRSPNEQYF. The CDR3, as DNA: TGTGCCAGCAGTTACCAACGGAGCCCCAACGAGCAGTACTTC.

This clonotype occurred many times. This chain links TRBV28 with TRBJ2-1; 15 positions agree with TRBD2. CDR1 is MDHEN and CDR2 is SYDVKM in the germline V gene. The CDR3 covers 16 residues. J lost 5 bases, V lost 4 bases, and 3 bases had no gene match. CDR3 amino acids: CASSWTSGGANNEQFF. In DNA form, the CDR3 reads TGTGCCAGCAGTTGGACTAGCGGGGGGGCTAACAATGAGCAGTTCTTC.

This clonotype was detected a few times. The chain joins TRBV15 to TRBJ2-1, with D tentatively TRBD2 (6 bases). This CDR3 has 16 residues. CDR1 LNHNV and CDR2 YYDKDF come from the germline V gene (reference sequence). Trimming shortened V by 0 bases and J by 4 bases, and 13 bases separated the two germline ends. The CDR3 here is CATSRERGGRYNEQFF. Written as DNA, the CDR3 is TGTGCCACCAGCAGAGAGCGGGGAGGACGATACAATGAGCAGTTCTTC. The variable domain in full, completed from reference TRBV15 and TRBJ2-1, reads DAMVIQNPRYQVTQFGKPVTLSCSQTLNHNVMYWYQQKSSQAPKLLFHYYDKDFNNEADTPDNFQSRRPNTSFCFLDIRSPGLGDTAMYLCATSRERGGRYNEQFFGPGTRLTVL.

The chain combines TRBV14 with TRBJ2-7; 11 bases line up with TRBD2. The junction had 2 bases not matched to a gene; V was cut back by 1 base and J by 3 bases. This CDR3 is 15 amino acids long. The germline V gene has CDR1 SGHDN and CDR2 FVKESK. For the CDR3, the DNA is TGTGCCAGCAGCCAAGGGACTAGCGGGTTCTACGAGCAGTACTTC. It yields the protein CASSQGTSGFYEQYF.

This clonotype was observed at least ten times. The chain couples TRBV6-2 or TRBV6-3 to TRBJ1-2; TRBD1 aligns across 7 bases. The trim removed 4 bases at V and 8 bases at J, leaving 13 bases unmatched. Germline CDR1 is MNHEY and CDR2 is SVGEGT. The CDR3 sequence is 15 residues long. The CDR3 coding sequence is TGTGCCAGCAGTTTTACCGGGACAGCTGGTCGAGGCTACACCTTC. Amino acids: CASSFTGTAGRGYTF.

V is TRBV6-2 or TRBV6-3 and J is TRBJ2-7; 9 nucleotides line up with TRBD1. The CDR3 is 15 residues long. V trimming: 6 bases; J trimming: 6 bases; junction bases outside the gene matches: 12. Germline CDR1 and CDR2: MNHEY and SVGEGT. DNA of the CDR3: TGTGCCAGCAGACCGGACAGGGGCTCTATCCGCGAGCAGTACTTC. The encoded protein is CASRPDRGSIREQYF.

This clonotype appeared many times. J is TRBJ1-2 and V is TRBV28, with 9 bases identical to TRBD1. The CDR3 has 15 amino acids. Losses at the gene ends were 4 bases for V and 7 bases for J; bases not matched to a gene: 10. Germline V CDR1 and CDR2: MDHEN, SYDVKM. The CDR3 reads CASSSSRQGVGGYTF. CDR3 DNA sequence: TGTGCCAGCAGTTCCTCTCGACAGGGGGTCGGTGGCTACACCTTC.

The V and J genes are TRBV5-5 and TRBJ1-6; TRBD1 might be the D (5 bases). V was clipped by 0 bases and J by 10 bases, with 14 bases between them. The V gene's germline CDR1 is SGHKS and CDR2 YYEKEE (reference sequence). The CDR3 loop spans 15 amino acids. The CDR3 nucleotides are TGTGCCAGCAGCTTGGACCCCCCTGGGGGGTCACCCCTCCACTTT. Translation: CASSLDPPGGSPLHF. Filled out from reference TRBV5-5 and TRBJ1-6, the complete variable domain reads DAGVTQSPTHLIKTRGQQVTLRCSPISGHKSVSWYQQVLGQGPQFIFQYYEKEERGRGNFPDRFSARQFPNYSSELNVNALLLGDSALYLCASSLDPPGGSPLHFGNGTRLTVT.

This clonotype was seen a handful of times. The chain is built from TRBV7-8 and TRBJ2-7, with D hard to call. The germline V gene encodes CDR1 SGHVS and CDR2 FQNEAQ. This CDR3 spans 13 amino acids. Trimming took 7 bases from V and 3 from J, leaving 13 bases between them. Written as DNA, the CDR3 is TGTGCCAGCAATCAAAGAAAAGACTACGAGCAGTACTTC. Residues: CASNQRKDYEQYF.

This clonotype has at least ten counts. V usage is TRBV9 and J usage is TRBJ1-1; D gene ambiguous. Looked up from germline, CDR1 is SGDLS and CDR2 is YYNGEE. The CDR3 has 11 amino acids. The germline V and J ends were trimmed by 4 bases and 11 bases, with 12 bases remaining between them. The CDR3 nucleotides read TGTGCCAGCAGCAAAACCCTTTATGCTTTCTTT. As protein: CASSKTLYAFF.

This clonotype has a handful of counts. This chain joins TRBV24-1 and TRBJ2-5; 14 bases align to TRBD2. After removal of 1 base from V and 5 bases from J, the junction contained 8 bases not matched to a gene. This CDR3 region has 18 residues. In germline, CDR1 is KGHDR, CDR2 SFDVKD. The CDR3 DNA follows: TGTGCCACCAGTGATTTTAGGACTAGCGGGGGGATAGGGGAGACCCAGTACTTC. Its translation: CATSDFRTSGGIGETQYF.